These 4 T cell receptor beta chains originate from one sample sequenced in a study of long-term antiretroviral therapy in people with HIV. An immunoSEQ assay, version v3.0, was performed at survey level. Repertoires were generated with immunoSEQ multiplex PCR, while TCRdb's copy carries only in-frame clones and drops some. The table records tens of thousands of clones, over 90% of them present only once. The sequenced sample was unsorted PBMCs, obtained 3.7 years after starting antiretroviral therapy. The receptors shown here come from a woman aged 45-60 years with HIV.

V gene TRBV6-5 combines with J gene TRBJ2-3, with TRBD2 as a possible D gene (5 bases). Looked up from germline, CDR1 is MNHEY and CDR2 is SVGAGI. V dropped 4 bases and J dropped 2 bases, with 7 bases sitting between them. CDR3 length: 13 residues. CDR3 nucleotides: TGTGCCAGCAGTTCCGGGGTCACAGATACGCAGTATTTT. It codes for CASSSGVTDTQYF.

The rearrangement uses TRBV6-5 and TRBJ1-1; D is ambiguous. Between the trimmed V and J ends, which lost 5 bases and 8 bases, there was a span of 12 bases. The CDR3 length is 12 residues. Germline V gives CDR1 MNHEY, CDR2 SVGAGI. The chain's CDR3 is CASSGSLPEAFF. DNA for the CDR3: TGTGCCAGCAGTGGCAGTCTCCCCGAAGCTTTCTTT.

The chain couples TRBV29-1 to TRBJ1-2; no firm D call. Germline lookup yields CDR1 SQVTM and CDR2 ANQGSEA. Trimming shortened V by 2 bases and J by 8 bases, and 15 bases separated the two germline ends. The CDR3 runs to 13 residues. The CDR3 DNA reads as TGCAGCGTTGAAATCGGCAGCCACCGAGGCTACACCTTC. Protein: CSVEIGSHRGYTF. The full variable domain, its missing parts supplied by reference TRBV29-1 and TRBJ1-2, is SAVISQKPSRDICQRGTSLTIQCQVDSQVTMMFWYRQQPGQSLTLIATANQGSEATYESGFVIDKFPISRPNLTFSTLTVSNMSPEDSSIYLCSVEIGSHRGYTFGSGTRLTVV.

This chain connects TRBV25-1 to TRBJ1-1; D is undetermined. In germline, CDR1 is MGHDK, CDR2 SYGVNS. The ends were cut back, 3 bases at V and 3 bases at J, with 17 bases in the middle. The CDR3 has 16 residues. CDR3 loop: CASSDTVGGWDTEAFF. For the CDR3, the DNA is TGTGCCAGCAGTGACACCGTAGGCGGGTGGGACACTGAAGCTTTCTTT.